This TCR beta chain was sequenced for a study of CD8 T cells in ankylosing spondylitis. As the method for making TCR beta libraries, quantitative 5'-RACE with molecular barcodes was used. TCRdb independently ran MiXCR on the 5' RACE reads; one entry per CDR3 protein. The sample has roughly 180,000 distinct CDR3 sequences, just over 9.5% seen once. The table lists this clonotype with many counts. Its specificity is unknown. Study results and limitations: What appeared characteristic of ankylosing spondylitis blood was a TCR beta motif of eight or nine highly homologous variants.

Trimming took 1 base from V and 7 from J, leaving 23 bases between them. The CDR3 is 18 amino acids. Germline V lookup: CDR1 SGHVS, CDR2 FNYEAQ. The rearrangement links TRBV7-6 to TRBJ2-1; the D is unclear. Sequences were obtained from blood, either unsorted or a sorted T cell fraction (not recorded which). This sequence originates from a female donor with ankylosing spondylitis or in good health (not recorded which). CDR3 coding DNA: TGTGCCAGCAGCTTAGAGGCTGAGCCCCAAAATAATCTAAATGAGCAGTTCTTC. Amino acid sequence: CASSLEAEPQNNLNEQFF. The full variable domain, its missing parts supplied by reference TRBV7-6 and TRBJ2-1, is GAGVSQSPRYKVTKRGQDVALRCDPISGHVSLYWYRQALGQGPEFLTYFNYEAQQDKSGLPNDRFSAERPEGSISTLTIQRTEQRDSAMYRCASSLEAEPQNNLNEQFFGPGTRLTVL.